The present T cell receptor beta chain was sequenced within a study of patients and donors after allogeneic stem cell transplantation (dated by TCRdb to 2020 to 2021). Libraries were prepared through RT-PCR. TCRdb records NextSeq 550 as the sequencer. TCRdb handled the public reads itself, with Q25 trimming in fastp and clone calling in MiXCR, and kept productive beta chains. Entries are consolidated by CDR3 protein sequence, retaining the most common genes and DNA. This sample holds about 150,000 distinct CDR3 sequences; about 40% were observed only once. The leading ten clones occupy roughly 50% of the sample. This clonotype was detected a few times. The antigen it binds to is not known. No per-base quality is available; no much larger clone lies one base away. CDR1 and CDR2 are read off the germline V gene as SGHTA and FQGNSA. The CDR3, from cysteine to phenylalanine, totals 16 residues. Only the CDR3 DNA is retained, 48 bases long and in frame from the first base. At the junction V is shortened by 5 bases and J by 9 bases; bases outside the gene matches: 12.

Here the chain combines TRBV7-2 and TRBJ2-1; 11 central bases correspond to TRBD1. This clonotype was sampled from a human donor who was either an allogeneic HSCT recipient or a stem cell or donor lymphocyte infusion donor (not recorded which). It is not recorded whose cells these are; they may come from a transplant donor. The specimen sequenced was blood, either unsorted or a sorted T cell fraction (not recorded which). The DNA sequence is TGTGCCAGCAGCCCGCTGGGGACAGGGGGGTTGGTTGAGCAGTTCTTC. Its protein is CASSPLGTGGLVEQFF. Where the CDR3 stops, the reference TRBV7-2 and TRBJ2-1 genes take over; the full variable domain is GAGVSQSPSNKVTEKGKDVELRCDPISGHTALYWYRQSLGQGLEFLIYFQGNSAPDKSGLPSDRFSAERTGGSVSTLTIQRTQQEDSAVYLCASSPLGTGGLVEQFFGPGTRLTVL.